One and the same sample provided the 7 T cell receptor beta chains below, sequenced in a study of shared clonotypes between healthy human individuals. CD45RO-negative cells were positively selected for CCR7, leaving out terminally differentiated effector memory CD45RA+ cells. The assay was immunoSEQ multiplex PCR, and TCRdb's table has in-frame clones only and misses some. Of some 800,000 clones listed, more than 85% are singletons. The sample comprised naive CD8+ T cells sorted from blood. The receptors here all came from a young man in good health.

This chain joins TRBV29-1 and TRBJ2-2, with D perhaps matching TRBD2 (7 bases). The germline V gene has CDR1 SQVTM and CDR2 ANQGSEA. The CDR3 spans 14 residues. V lost 5 bases and J lost 6, with 16 bases in between. The DNA for the CDR3 is TGCAGCGTTCTCGGCGGGGGCTATGCCGGGGAGCTGTTTTTT. Encoded protein: CSVLGGGYAGELFF.

This chain uses TRBV27 with TRBJ2-1; unclear D gene. The CDR3 loop spans 15 amino acids. Trimming removed 5 bases from V and 4 bases from J, with 15 bases in between. CDR1 and CDR2 (germline): MNHEY, SMNVEV (reference sequence). DNA of the CDR3: TGTGCCAGCAGTGGCGTGCTTGCCACATACAATGAGCAGTTCTTC. Amino acid sequence: CASSGVLATYNEQFF.

The V call is TRBV21-1, the J call TRBJ1-4. TRBV21-1 represents a pseudogene. CDR3 length: 17 residues. The CDR3 sequence is CASSKGSIGETNEKLFF. CDR3 nucleotide sequence: TGTGCCAGCAGCAAAGGTTCCATTGGGGAAACTAATGAAAAACTGTTTTTT.

V gene TRBV25-1 combines with J gene TRBJ2-7, with D maybe TRBD1 (6 bases). The germline V gene has CDR1 MGHDK and CDR2 SYGVNS. This CDR3 has 14 residues. V was shortened by 3 bases and J by 3 bases, with 12 bases between the two germline ends. CDR3 loop: CASSDSGRGYEQYF. In nucleotides, the CDR3 is TGTGCCAGCAGTGATTCGGGCAGGGGCTACGAGCAGTACTTC.

With respect to this clone: The same CDR3 can be traced to other DNA sequences in this sample. V and J are TRBV27 and TRBJ1-1; 9 bases are shared with TRBD1. This CDR3 spans 13 amino acids. Germline V gene lookup returns CDR1 MNHEY and CDR2 SMNVEV (reference sequence). V shed 6 bases, J shed 1 base, and the junction held 0 bases outside the gene matches. The CDR3 spells CASRGQGNTEAFF. CDR3 sequence (DNA): TGTGCCAGCAGGGGACAGGGGAACACTGAAGCTTTCTTT.

CDR3 sequence (DNA): TGTGCCAGCAGCCTCTCCCTGAACACTGAAGCTTTCTTT. Translation: CASSLSLNTEAFF. J is TRBJ1-1 and V is TRBV5-4, with D unclear. Germline V lookup: CDR1 SGHNT, CDR2 YYREEE (reference sequence). The CDR3 is 13 amino acids. Trimming shortened V by 4 bases and J by 0 bases, and 7 bases separated the two germline ends. The full variable domain, rest sourced from reference TRBV5-4 and TRBJ1-1, is ETGVTQSPTHLIKTRGQQVTLRCSSQSGHNTVSWYQQALGQGPQFIFQYYREEENGRGNFPPRFSGLQFPNYSSELNVNALELDDSALYLCASSLSLNTEAFFGQGTRLTVV.

V usage is TRBV15 and J usage is TRBJ1-4, with a weak D call TRBD1 (6 bases). Germline CDR1 and CDR2: LNHNV and YYDKDF (reference sequence). The V end lost 0 bases, the J end lost 7 bases, and 9 bases lay between the germline ends. The CDR3 length is 14 residues. DNA for the CDR3: TGTGCCACCAGCAGAGAGAAGGGGGGTGAAAAACTGTTTTTT. Translated, it gives CATSREKGGEKLFF.